This T cell receptor beta chain is drawn from a study of blood T cell repertoires in COVID-19. This clone was seen a few times. How the authors handled the data: How many nucleated cells were present was estimated from reference gene primer amplification. TCRdb keeps only in-frame clones here, not all; method: immunoSEQ multiplex PCR. That table furnishes V, J and clone size, whereas the DNA furnished D and trimming. The data hold 150,000 to 200,000 clones, with nearly 80% observed a single time. The TCR originated in a woman in her 70s with acute or convalescent COVID-19. The sample comprised peripheral blood.

In DNA, the CDR3 is TGTGCCAGCAGCTTAGCCCCCCGACTAGCGGTCTCCTACGAGCAGTACTTC. As protein: CASSLAPRLAVSYEQYF. The rearrangement joins TRBV7-9 to TRBJ2-7; 9 nucleotides line up with TRBD2. The germline CDR1 and CDR2 sequences are SEHNR and FQNEAQ (reference sequence). The junction had 6 bases not matched to a gene; V was cut back by 0 bases and J by 0 bases. This CDR3 is 17 amino acids long.